These 5 T cell receptor beta chains share one sample of origin, sequenced in a study of blood T cell repertoires in COVID-19. The data were produced by immunoSEQ multiplex PCR, yet TCRdb's version contains in-frame clones alone and is incomplete. This table has approximately 120,000 clones, about 85% appearing once. The sequenced sample consisted of peripheral blood. The receptor source for this set is a man aged 55-75 years with acute or convalescent COVID-19.

The V call is TRBV5-1, the J call TRBJ2-7, with 9 bases lining up with TRBD1. The germline V gene encodes CDR1 SGHRS and CDR2 YFSETQ. The CDR3 runs 17 residues. V lost 3 bases, J lost 1 base, and 11 bases stayed unmatched. The CDR3 loop reads CASSWGQGTFFSYEQYF. Here the CDR3 DNA reads TGCGCCAGCAGCTGGGGACAGGGAACCTTCTTTTCCTACGAGCAGTACTTC.

The chain employs TRBV7-2 and TRBJ1-6, with 8 bases fitting TRBD1. Germline CDR1 SGHTA, CDR2 FQGNSA. Trimming at V came to 1 base and at J to 9 bases, leaving 8 bases not matched to a gene. The CDR3 spans 16 residues. The CDR3: CASSLEWAGGLSPLHF. CDR3 in DNA: TGTGCCAGCAGCTTAGAATGGGCAGGGGGCCTTTCACCCCTCCACTTT. The complete variable domain, with remaining parts taken from reference TRBV7-2 and TRBJ1-6, reads GAGVSQSPSNKVTEKGKDVELRCDPISGHTALYWYRQSLGQGLEFLIYFQGNSAPDKSGLPSDRFSAERTGGSVSTLTIQRTQQEDSAVYLCASSLEWAGGLSPLHFGNGTRLTVT.

The chain joins TRBV18 to TRBJ2-1; TRBD2 aligns across 10 bases. The trim removed 4 bases at V and 3 bases at J, leaving 6 bases unmatched. This CDR3 is 16 amino acids long. Germline CDR1 is KGHSH and CDR2 is LQKENI. CDR3 DNA sequence: TGTGCCAGCTCACTCCTAGCGGGAGTAAGCTACAATGAGCAGTTCTTC. The encoded protein is CASSLLAGVSYNEQFF.

This chain connects TRBV5-1 to TRBJ1-1; no definite D call. The CDR3 spans 14 residues. V was clipped by 0 bases and J by 3 bases, with 9 bases between them. Germline V gene sequence: CDR1 SGHRS, CDR2 YFSETQ. The CDR3 spells CASSLAGSDTEAFF. The CDR3 bases are TGCGCCAGCAGCTTGGCGGGATCTGACACTGAAGCTTTCTTT.

Here the CDR3 reads CASSYRGLVLNEQFF. CDR3 DNA: TGTGCCAGCAGTTACCGGGGACTAGTTTTAAATGAGCAGTTCTTC. V usage is TRBV6-2 or TRBV6-3 and J usage is TRBJ2-1; 8 bases match TRBD2. This CDR3 has 15 amino acids. CDR1 and CDR2 (germline): MNHEY, SVGEGT. Unmatched junction bases numbered 7, after V lost 2 bases and J lost 7 bases.